This T cell receptor beta chain was sequenced for a study of tumor-infiltrating lymphocytes in primary liver carcinoma. Across the study: Men as well as women, aged 30 to 69 years, made up the patients.

V gave up 1 base and J gave up 9 bases; unmatched junction bases: 7. Germline assignment: CDR1 MDHEN and CDR2 SYDVKM. The CDR3 sequence is 15 residues long. TCR beta cDNA was prepared out of about 510 ng total RNA by means of a constant-region primer. Three rounds of nested multiplex PCR with slightly modified ARM-PCR produced TCR beta libraries. PCR rounds one and two used TRBV1-TRBV30 forward primers with a C-beta reverse primer for around 11 cycles each. TCRdb called the multiplex PCR reads again in MiXCR, with one record for every CDR3 protein. Of roughly 30,000 distinct CDR3 sequences detected, less than 80% appear once; the ten largest clones hold over 30%. With respect to this clonotype: A much larger clone is a single base away; this may be a read error. The CDR3 ends on some other residue instead of the conserved phenylalanine or tryptophan, so this is likely a read error.

Without any cell sorting, roughly 20-32 mg of bulk tissue yielded co-extracted RNA and DNA. The sequencing sample was made of liver tumor tissue from sampling region 5. Indicated subset: tumor region T5, tumor centre. This chain joins TRBV28 and TRBJ2-1; 9 nucleotides line up with TRBD1. This clonotype was sampled from a man aged 35 to 55 with primary liver carcinoma and hepatitis B virus infection. Here the CDR3 DNA reads TGTGCCAGCAGTTTATTGGGACAGGGTCGCAGTGAGCAGTTCCTC. It is translated as CASSLLGQGRSEQFL.